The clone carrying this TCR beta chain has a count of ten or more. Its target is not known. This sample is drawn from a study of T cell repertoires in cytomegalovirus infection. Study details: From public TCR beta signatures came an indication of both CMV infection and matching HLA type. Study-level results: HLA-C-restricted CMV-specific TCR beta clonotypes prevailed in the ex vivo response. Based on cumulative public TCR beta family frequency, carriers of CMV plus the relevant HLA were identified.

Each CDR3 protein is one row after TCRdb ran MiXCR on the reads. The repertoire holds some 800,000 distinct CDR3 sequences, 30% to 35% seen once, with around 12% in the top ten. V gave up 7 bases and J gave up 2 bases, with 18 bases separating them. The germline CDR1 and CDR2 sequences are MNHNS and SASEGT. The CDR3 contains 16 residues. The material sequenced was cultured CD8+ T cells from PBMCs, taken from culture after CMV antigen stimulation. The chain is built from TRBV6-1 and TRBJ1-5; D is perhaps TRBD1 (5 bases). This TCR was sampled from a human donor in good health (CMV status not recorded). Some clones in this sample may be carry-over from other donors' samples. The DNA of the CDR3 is TGTGCCAGCAACCTTTGGGGGGTTAACGGCAATCAGCCCCAGCATTTT. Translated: CASNLWGVNGNQPQHF.